The 16 T cell receptor beta chains presented below share a single source sample, sequenced in a study of blood T cell repertoires in COVID-19. This table comes from immunoSEQ multiplex PCR, and its TCRdb copy is limited to in-frame clones, with some not included. Of 50,000 to 75,000 clones in the sample, 60% to 80% were seen once. Sequencing was done on a sample of peripheral blood. Source of these receptors: a man at least 80 years old with active or convalescent COVID-19.

This chain joins TRBV11-3 and TRBJ2-5; tentatively, D is TRBD2 (5 bases). The CDR3 runs 15 residues. Trimming took off 1 base at V and 2 bases at J, with 11 bases between the two ends. CDR1 and CDR2 from the germline V gene are SGHNT and YENEEA. CDR3 amino acids: CASSLGTLGQETQYF. For the CDR3, the DNA is TGTGCCAGCAGCTTAGGGACTCTGGGGCAAGAGACCCAGTACTTC.

The chain carries TRBV7-9 and TRBJ2-7, with 9 bases matching TRBD1. J lost 7 bases, V lost 5 bases, and 9 bases had no gene match. CDR3 length: 14 amino acids. Germline V gene lookup returns CDR1 SEHNR and CDR2 FQNEAQ (reference sequence). Here the CDR3 reads CASSPGQGRQEQYF. CDR3 bases: TGTGCCAGCAGCCCCGGACAGGGGAGACAAGAGCAGTACTTC. The full variable domain, with the rest looked up from reference TRBV7-9 and TRBJ2-7, is DTGVSQNPRHKITKRGQNVTFRCDPISEHNRLYWYRQTLGQGPEFLTYFQNEAQLEKSRLLSDRFSAERPKGSFSTLEIQRTEQGDSAMYLCASSPGQGRQEQYFGPGTRLTVT.

This rearrangement joins TRBV6-2 or TRBV6-3 to TRBJ2-7, with D possibly TRBD1 on 5 matching bases. CDR3 length: 13 residues. Germline CDR1 is MNHEY and CDR2 is SVGEGT. The V and J ends lost 5 bases and 3 bases respectively, with 11 bases between them. Here the CDR3 DNA reads TGTGCCAGCAGTAAAGGACATCTCTACGAGCAGTACTTC. Translation: CASSKGHLYEQYF.

The chain couples TRBV18 to TRBJ2-7, with D perhaps matching TRBD1 (5 bases). This CDR3 has 16 residues. V was pared by 3 bases and J by 1 base, with 16 bases between. Germline V CDR1 and CDR2: KGHSH, LQKENI. The CDR3 region has the DNA TGTGCCAGCTCACCTCCGGGCAGGGCGACATCCTACGAGCAGTACTTC. Translated: CASSPPGRATSYEQYF.

This clone has more than one count but fewer than ten. The rearrangement joins TRBV14 to TRBJ1-5; D unresolved. CDR3 length: 14 residues. CDR1 and CDR2 from the germline V gene are SGHDN and FVKESK. V dropped 1 base and J dropped 3 bases, with 7 bases sitting between them. This CDR3 reads CASSQGHPNQPQHF. The CDR3 bases are TGTGCCAGCAGCCAAGGGCACCCCAATCAGCCCCAGCATTTT.

The chain has TRBV19 and TRBJ1-1; D might be TRBD1 (6 bases). Germline V lookup: CDR1 LNHDA, CDR2 SQIVND (reference sequence). V lost 3 bases and J lost 5, with 10 bases in between. This CDR3 is built from 13 residues. The CDR3 region has the DNA TGTGCCAGTAGTATTACAGGGACAACTGAAGCTTTCTTT. This translates into CASSITGTTEAFF.

In its sample, this clone was seen a few times. The chain recombines TRBV5-6 with TRBJ2-1, with 8 bases fitting TRBD2. V dropped 1 base and J dropped 4; count of bases not matched to a gene: 4. Per germline, CDR1 SGHDT and CDR2 YYEEEE. This CDR3 contains 15 residues. Written as DNA, the CDR3 is TGTGCCAGCAGCTTGTCCGGACTAGCTTACAATGAGCAGTTCTTC. It is translated as CASSLSGLAYNEQFF.

The chain carries TRBV2 and TRBJ1-3; D is unclear. The germline CDR1 and CDR2 sequences are SNHLY and FYNNEI. The CDR3 has 14 amino acids. Trimming shortened V by 6 bases and J by 1 base, and 10 bases separated the two germline ends. CDR3 bases: TGTGCCAGCAGAGAAAGCGGGTCTGGAAACACCATATATTTT. Translated, it gives CASRESGSGNTIYF.

This clone has a single count. V is TRBV11-1 and J is TRBJ1-4; 8 bases are shared with TRBD1. CDR3 length equals 14 residues. Germline-derived CDR1 and CDR2 are SGHAT and FQDESV (reference sequence). The V gene end was trimmed by 2 bases and the J gene end by 6 bases; junction bases not matched to a gene: 2. CDR3 nucleotides: TGTGCCAGCAGCTTAACGGACAGGGATGAAAAACTGTTTTTT. Protein: CASSLTDRDEKLFF.

This clone has a single count. V is TRBV10-3 and J is TRBJ1-2; 9 bases agree with TRBD1. CDR3 size: 14 residues. With 3 bases clipped from V and 8 bases from J, the junction kept 7 bases outside the gene matches. CDR1 is ENHRY, CDR2 SYGVKD, per germline. Here the CDR3 reads CAISDLLTGGGYTF. As DNA, the CDR3 is TGTGCCATCAGTGATCTGTTGACAGGGGGAGGCTACACCTTC.

The gene calls are TRBV4-1 and TRBJ1-3; tentative D call: TRBD1 (6 bases). The length of the CDR3 is 16 residues. The germline V gene has CDR1 MGHRA and CDR2 YSYEKL. V lost 1 base to trimming and J lost 4 bases, with 14 bases between them. The CDR3 coding sequence is TGCGCCAGCAGCCAAGGCCCGGGGGGCGTGGGAAACACCATATATTTT. Protein sequence: CASSQGPGGVGNTIYF.

On this clone: The same CDR3 arises from other DNA sequences in this sample as well. CDR3 sequence: CASSFGSQETQYF. The CDR3 nucleotides read TGTGCCAGCAGCTTTGGTAGTCAAGAGACCCAGTACTTC. The V and J genes are TRBV7-3 and TRBJ2-5; D unresolved. CDR1 is SGHTA and CDR2 is FQGTGA in the germline V gene. The CDR3 runs 13 residues. V gave up 3 bases and J gave up 2 bases, with 7 bases separating them.

The J gene is TRBJ2-7, the V gene TRBV2, with 10 bases fitting TRBD2. Germline CDR1 reads SNHLY; CDR2 reads FYNNEI. The V segment lost 3 bases and the J segment 2 bases; nucleotides outside the gene matches: 7. The CDR3 consists of 16 residues. The CDR3 DNA sequence: TGTGCCAGCAGTGATAGAGGAGCGGGGGGGCCCTACGAGCAGTACTTC. Translated, it gives CASSDRGAGGPYEQYF.

This clone was counted once. A much larger clone differs from this one at a single base, so this may be a read error. The CDR3 loop is CASSFGPNTEAFF. As DNA, the CDR3 is TGTGCCAGCAGCTTTGGGCCGAACACTGAAGCTTTCTTT. The V call is TRBV7-8, the J call TRBJ1-1; no clear D. Trimming shortened V by 3 bases and J by 1 base, and 6 bases separated the two germline ends. CDR1 is SGHVS and CDR2 is FQNEAQ in the germline V gene. The CDR3 runs to 13 residues.

This clone was recorded once. The genes are TRBV18 and TRBJ2-1; TRBD2 aligns across 11 bases. The V gene end was trimmed by 3 bases and the J gene end by 5 bases; junction bases not matched to a gene: 3. This CDR3 is built from 15 residues. Germline CDR1 reads KGHSH; CDR2 reads LQKENI. The CDR3 DNA reads as TGTGCCAGCTCACCGGCACTAGCGGGAGACAATGAGCAGTTCTTC. It specifies CASSPALAGDNEQFF.

The V and J genes are TRBV4-3 and TRBJ2-4, with 8 bases identical to TRBD2. The germline gives CDR1 LGHNA, CDR2 YSLEER. The length of the CDR3 is 17 residues. The V gene end was trimmed by 1 base and the J gene end by 5 bases; junction bases not matched to a gene: 10. The CDR3 bases are TGCGCCAGCAGCCAAGCTACCGGGAGGGCCGTTCAAAACATTCAGTACTTC. Translating gives CASSQATGRAVQNIQYF.